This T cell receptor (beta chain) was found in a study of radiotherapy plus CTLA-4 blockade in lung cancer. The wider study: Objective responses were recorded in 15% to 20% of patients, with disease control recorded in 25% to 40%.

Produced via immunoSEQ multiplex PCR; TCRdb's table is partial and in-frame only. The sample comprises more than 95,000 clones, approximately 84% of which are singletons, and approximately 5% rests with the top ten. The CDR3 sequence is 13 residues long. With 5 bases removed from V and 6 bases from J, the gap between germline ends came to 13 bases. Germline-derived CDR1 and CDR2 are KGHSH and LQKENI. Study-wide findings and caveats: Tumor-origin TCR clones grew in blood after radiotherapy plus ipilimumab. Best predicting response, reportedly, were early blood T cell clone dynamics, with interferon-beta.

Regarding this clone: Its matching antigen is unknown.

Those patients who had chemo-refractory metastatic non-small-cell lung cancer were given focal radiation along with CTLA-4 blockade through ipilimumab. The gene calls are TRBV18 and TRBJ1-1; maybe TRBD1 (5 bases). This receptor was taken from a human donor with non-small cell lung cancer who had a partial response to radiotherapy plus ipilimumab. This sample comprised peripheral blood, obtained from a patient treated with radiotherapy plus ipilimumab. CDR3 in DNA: TGTGCCAGCTCATCTCAAGCGGGGGCTGAAGCTTTCTTT. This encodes CASSSQAGAEAFF.